This TCR beta chain was identified during a study of a mutant IDH1 vaccine in newly diagnosed glioma. For the study at large: Males made up roughly 60% and females around 38% of treated patients, whose mean age was roughly 40 years.

In the case of this clone: Its antigen is currently unknown.

Method: immunoSEQ multiplex PCR; TCRdb's copy keeps in-frame clones and lacks some. The sample lists about 24,000 clones; 84% were seen once. The CDR3 runs to 16 residues. Trimming took 6 bases from V and 4 from J; bases not matched to a gene: 12. Germline V lookup: CDR1 MNHEY, CDR2 SMNVEV (reference sequence). The time point denotes: week 47, end of study. Each dose of the vaccine consisted of 300 ug of mutant IDH1 20-mer peptide, with topical imiquimod. The sequence came from a man in his forties with glioma. The V gene is TRBV27, the J gene TRBJ2-1; 7 nucleotides align to TRBD2. This sample comprised PBMCs, obtained from a glioma patient whose treatment included an IDH1 peptide vaccine. CDR3: CASSASGSGPYNEQFF. CDR3 coding DNA: TGTGCCAGCAGCGCTAGCGGTAGCGGCCCATACAATGAGCAGTTCTTC.